The rows below give T cell receptor beta chains drawn from one sample of a study of breast tumors, draining lymph nodes, adjacent tissues. TCRdb reanalysed the multiplex PCR reads using MiXCR and keeps one entry per CDR3 protein. Here the sample spans 130,000 or so distinct CDR3 sequences, approximately 22% being singletons. The sequencing input was axillary lymph node tissue. The receptors shown here come from a female donor with breast cancer. Some clones in this sample may be carry-over from other donors' samples. CDR3s include the opening cysteine and the closing phenylalanine or tryptophan. A D gene is named only where the DNA matches it firmly. For some rows the clone size is stated as once, few or many, or as a class when expanded; others skip it.

j_call v_call clone_size d_call cdr3_aa cdr3_nt
TRBJ2-5 TRBV28 few NA CASSLEGGRGTQYF TGTGCCAGCAGTTTAGAGGGCGGGCGGGGGACCCAGTACTTC
TRBJ2-5 TRBV5-6 many NA CASSGGGETQYF TGTGCCAGCAGCGGTGGCGGGGAGACCCAGTACTTC
TRBJ2-5 TRBV24-1 many TRBD1 CATSDSRTGGVSLGETQYF TGTGCCACCAGTGATTCGCGGACAGGGGGAGTAAGTTTAGGAGAGACCCAGTACTTC
TRBJ2-1 TRBV6-5 NA NA CASTQGGSYNEQFF TGTGCCAGCACCCAGGGCGGCTCCTACAATGAGCAGTTCTTC
TRBJ2-3 TRBV20-1 many NA CSAPQLGPPGTQYF TGCAGTGCTCCCCAGTTGGGTCCCCCAGGTACGCAGTATTTT
TRBJ1-6 TRBV7-3 many NA CASSLNERASLHF TGTGCCAGCAGCTTAAACGAGAGGGCGTCCCTCCACTTT
TRBJ1-4 TRBV5-8 many NA CASSLISVRVNEKLFF TGTGCCAGCAGCTTGATCTCGGTCAGAGTGAATGAAAAACTGTTTTTT
TRBJ2-1 TRBV28 few NA CASVTLRGPYNEQFF TGTGCCAGCGTAACCTTGAGGGGTCCGTACAATGAGCAGTTCTTC
TRBJ2-2 TRBV24-1 many NA CATASGMNTGELFF TGTGCCACCGCAAGCGGAATGAACACCGGGGAGCTGTTTTTT
TRBJ1-5 TRBV27 NA NA CTSSLGPGPQHF TGTACCAGCAGTTTGGGACCGGGGCCCCAGCATTTT
TRBJ2-3 TRBV7-7 many TRBD2 CASSWRTSPRTWDSTDTQYF TGTGCTAGCAGCTGGCGGACTAGCCCCCGCACCTGGGATAGCACAGATACGCAGTATTTT
TRBJ2-1 TRBV20-1 many TRBD2 CSASIRTSGTYNEQFF TGCAGTGCTAGCATTCGGACTAGCGGGACCTACAATGAGCAGTTCTTC
TRBJ2-7 TRBV2 many NA CASEGLTGAGQYF TGTGCCAGCGAGGGATTGACCGGGGCGGGGCAGTACTTC
TRBJ1-6 TRBV2 many NA CASSAPGSSYNSPLHF TGTGCCAGCAGTGCTCCAGGAAGCTCCTATAATTCACCCCTCCACTTT
TRBJ2-4 TRBV4-1 NA NA CASSQDRTLAKNIQYF TGCGCCAGCAGCCAAGATAGAACCCTAGCCAAAAACATTCAGTACTTC
TRBJ2-6 TRBV7-9 NA TRBD1 CASSSYRGLAGANALTF TGTGCCAGCAGCTCTTACAGGGGGCTAGCTGGGGCCAACGCCCTGACTTTC
TRBJ1-4 TRBV3-1 once TRBD1 CASSRGTGGDEKLFF TGTGCCAGCAGCCGGGGGACAGGGGGGGATGAAAAACTGTTTTTT
TRBJ2-5 TRBV24-1 many TRBD2 CATSDRVSWDGRGLAGVETQYF TGTGCCACCAGTGATCGCGTCTCGTGGGACGGCCGCGGACTAGCGGGAGTAGAGACCCAGTACTTC
TRBJ2-1 TRBV20-1 NA NA CGARAVSWGRNEQFF TGCGGTGCTAGAGCCGTTAGTTGGGGTCGCAATGAGCAGTTCTTC
TRBJ2-3 TRBV3-1 many NA CASSQVVAAADTQYF TGTGCCAGCAGCCAAGTCGTGGCGGCCGCAGATACGCAGTATTTT
TRBJ1-3 TRBV6-1 many NA CASGGILSGNTIYF TGTGCCAGCGGGGGAATCCTCTCTGGAAACACCATATATTTT
TRBJ1-5 TRBV6-5 NA NA CASSRIPVGGNQPQHF TGTGCCAGCAGTCGCATTCCGGTTGGTGGCAATCAGCCCCAGCATTTT
TRBJ2-5 TRBV5-5 many TRBD2 CASSPGLAGGMETQYF TGTGCCAGCAGTCCTGGACTAGCGGGAGGGATGGAGACCCAGTACTTC
TRBJ1-2 TRBV28 few NA CASSTPHYGYTF TGTGCCAGCAGTACCCCCCACTATGGCTACACCTTC
TRBJ2-6 TRBV5-1 NA NA CASSLAPATGANVLTF TGCGCCAGCAGCTTGGCCCCGGCCACTGGGGCCAACGTCCTGACTTTC
TRBJ1-2 TRBV7-9 many NA CASSFRRVTDYGYTF TGTGCCAGCAGCTTTCGAAGGGTTACGGACTATGGCTACACCTTC
TRBJ2-1 TRBV20-1 many TRBD2 CSAQGPAGGFHEQFF TGCAGTGCGCAGGGTCCAGCGGGAGGATTCCATGAGCAGTTCTTC
TRBJ1-5 TRBV2 many NA CASSTGRGSNQPQHF TGTGCCAGCAGTACCGGACGGGGCAGCAATCAGCCCCAGCATTTT
TRBJ1-3 TRBV12-3/TRBV12-4 many NA CASTGRGIITGNTIYF TGTGCCAGCACCGGAAGGGGAATCATTACTGGAAACACCATATATTTT
TRBJ2-3 TRBV20-1 NA NA CGARDVRGSASDTQYF TGCGGTGCTAGAGATGTACGGGGTTCTGCCTCAGATACGCAGTATTTT
TRBJ2-3 TRBV9 many NA CASSVGGGGNTDTQYF TGTGCCAGCAGCGTAGGGGGAGGGGGGAACACAGATACGCAGTATTTT
TRBJ1-1 TRBV12-3/TRBV12-4 NA NA CASSPLQGDTEAFF TGTGCCAGCAGTCCCCTACAGGGCGACACTGAAGCTTTCTTT
TRBJ2-1 TRBV15 many NA CATSRDVTGWNEQFF TGTGCCACCAGCAGAGATGTAACAGGGTGGAATGAGCAGTTCTTC
TRBJ2-1 TRBV18 many TRBD1 CASSQGQGAPAYEQFF TGTGCCAGCTCACAAGGACAGGGCGCCCCGGCATATGAGCAGTTCTTC
TRBJ2-1 TRBV7-3 many NA CASSLRRYNEQFF TGTGCCAGCAGCTTACGCAGATACAATGAGCAGTTCTTC
TRBJ2-3 TRBV2 many NA CASSTLGTDTQYF TGTGCCAGCAGTACCCTTGGGACAGATACGCAGTATTTT
TRBJ2-1 TRBV12-3/TRBV12-4 NA NA CASSLSGNPYNEQSF TGTGCCAGCAGTTTATCGGGAAATCCTTACAATGAGCAGTCCTTC
TRBJ2-3 TRBV15 few NA CATRRERSSTDTQYF TGTGCCACCAGAAGAGAGCGGAGTAGCACAGATACGCAGTATTTT
TRBJ2-2 TRBV6-1 few NA CATGTPNTGELFF TGTGCCACCGGGACACCGAACACCGGGGAGCTGTTTTTT
TRBJ2-2 TRBV7-3 many TRBD2 CASSSGLAGTGELFF TGTGCCAGCAGCTCGGGACTAGCGGGCACCGGGGAGCTGTTTTTT
TRBJ2-7 TRBV11-2 many TRBD1 CASSFGDSAEQYF TGTGCCAGCAGCTTTGGGGACAGCGCCGAGCAGTACTTC
TRBJ2-5 TRBV11-2 NA TRBD2 CASSGIGTATSGRARETQYF TGTGCCAGCAGCGGAATAGGGACAGCTACTAGCGGGAGGGCCAGAGAGACCCAGTACTTC
TRBJ2-7 TRBV28 NA NA CASSLSWRDEQYF TGTGCCAGCAGTTTATCGTGGAGGGACGAGCAGTACTTC
TRBJ2-5 TRBV10-3 many TRBD2 CAIRPGVASGQETQYF TGTGCCATCAGGCCCGGGGTGGCTAGCGGACAAGAGACCCAGTACTTC
TRBJ1-5 TRBV12-3/TRBV12-4 many NA CASSTMTGTHNQPQHF TGTGCCAGCAGTACAATGACCGGGACACACAATCAGCCCCAGCATTTT
TRBJ2-5 TRBV2 many TRBD2 CASSDGGGYGETQYF TGTGCCAGCAGTGACGGGGGGGGTTATGGAGAGACCCAGTACTTC